The rows below give T cell receptor beta chains drawn from one sample of a study of post-analysis software for immune sequencing data. MiXCR, run by TCRdb on the PCR reads, gives a single entry per CDR3 protein. The sample has about half a million distinct CDR3 sequences, around a third seen once. Sequencing was carried out using blood. These receptors originate from a girl aged 2 to 17 with multiple sclerosis. Each CDR3 is given with its conserved first and last residue. Each record gives: D gene, clone size, V gene, J gene, CDR3 protein, CDR3 DNA. D genes are given only for firm matches. The size of a clone is reported for some rows only, either as once, few or many, or as a class for expanded clones.

D gene: TRBD2; clone size: few; V gene: TRBV5-8; J gene: TRBJ2-1; CDR3 protein: CASSPGLAGPHGEQFF; CDR3 DNA: TGTGCCAGCAGCCCGGGACTAGCGGGGCCGCACGGTGAGCAGTTCTTC
D gene: .; clone size: .; V gene: TRBV10-1; J gene: TRBJ2-1; CDR3 protein: CASRTGTAMIMEQFF; CDR3 DNA: TGCGCCAGCAGGACCGGGACTGCAATGATCATGGAGCAGTTCTTC
D gene: .; clone size: .; V gene: TRBV20-1; J gene: TRBJ2-4; CDR3 protein: CSARQSRGAKNIQYF; CDR3 DNA: TGCAGTGCTAGACAATCCCGGGGGGCCAAAAACATTCAGTACTTC
D gene: .; clone size: .; V gene: TRBV29-1; J gene: TRBJ2-3; CDR3 protein: CSVEGLGTPTDTQYF; CDR3 DNA: TGCAGCGTTGAAGGGTTGGGGACCCCCACAGATACGCAGTATTTT
D gene: .; clone size: .; V gene: TRBV5-1; J gene: TRBJ2-3; CDR3 protein: CASDPGASGTDTQYF; CDR3 DNA: TGCGCCAGCGATCCGGGGGCTAGCGGCACAGATACGCAGTATTTT
D gene: .; clone size: .; V gene: TRBV12-5; J gene: TRBJ1-1; CDR3 protein: CASGVQEKGEAFF; CDR3 DNA: TGTGCTAGTGGAGTCCAGGAGAAGGGAGAAGCTTTCTTT
D gene: .; clone size: .; V gene: TRBV5-1; J gene: TRBJ2-7; CDR3 protein: CASSLAGATEQYF; CDR3 DNA: TGCGCCAGCAGCTTGGCCGGGGCTACCGAGCAGTACTTC
D gene: TRBD1; clone size: .; V gene: TRBV12-3/TRBV12-4; J gene: TRBJ1-5; CDR3 protein: CASSQHRGDQPQHF; CDR3 DNA: TGTGCCAGCAGTCAGCACAGGGGCGATCAGCCCCAGCATTTT
D gene: TRBD1; clone size: .; V gene: TRBV19; J gene: TRBJ2-3; CDR3 protein: CASIGTASTDTQYF; CDR3 DNA: TGTGCCAGTATTGGGACAGCAAGCACAGATACGCAGTATTTT
D gene: TRBD1; clone size: few; V gene: TRBV7-8; J gene: TRBJ2-5; CDR3 protein: CASSLVRTGRKTQYF; CDR3 DNA: TGTGCCAGCAGCTTAGTTAGGACAGGGAGGAAGACCCAGTACTTC
D gene: .; clone size: .; V gene: TRBV24-1; J gene: TRBJ2-5; CDR3 protein: CATSDFNKGPAGTQYF; CDR3 DNA: TGTGCCACCAGTGATTTTAATAAGGGGCCGGCGGGGACCCAGTACTTC
D gene: .; clone size: .; V gene: TRBV29-1; J gene: TRBJ1-2; CDR3 protein: CSVETQYSLGGGYTF; CDR3 DNA: TGCAGCGTTGAGACCCAGTACAGCTTAGGCGGTGGCTACACCTTC
D gene: .; clone size: .; V gene: TRBV9; J gene: TRBJ2-5; CDR3 protein: CASSVADGPETQYF; CDR3 DNA: TGTGCCAGCAGCGTAGCGGATGGGCCAGAGACCCAGTACTTC
D gene: TRBD1; clone size: .; V gene: TRBV29-1; J gene: TRBJ2-4; CDR3 protein: CSVDTGVAKNIQYF; CDR3 DNA: TGCAGCGTTGATACAGGGGTTGCCAAAAACATTCAGTACTTC
D gene: .; clone size: .; V gene: TRBV6-1; J gene: TRBJ2-5; CDR3 protein: CASSRGREQTQYF; CDR3 DNA: TGTGCCAGCAGTCGCGGTAGGGAGCAGACCCAGTACTTC
D gene: .; clone size: few; V gene: TRBV29-1; J gene: TRBJ2-1; CDR3 protein: CSVHSVTYNEQFF; CDR3 DNA: TGCAGCGTTCATAGCGTAACCTACAATGAGCAGTTCTTC
D gene: TRBD2; clone size: .; V gene: TRBV6-4; J gene: TRBJ2-3; CDR3 protein: CASSASGGATDTQYF; CDR3 DNA: TGTGCCAGCAGTGCCAGCGGGGGAGCCACAGATACGCAGTATTTT
D gene: .; clone size: .; V gene: TRBV5-5; J gene: TRBJ1-1; CDR3 protein: CASSLGEGRTEAFF; CDR3 DNA: TGTGCCAGCAGCTTGGGGGAGGGTAGGACTGAAGCTTTCTTT
D gene: .; clone size: few; V gene: TRBV20-1; J gene: TRBJ1-2; CDR3 protein: CSARVGGAWGRGYTF; CDR3 DNA: TGCAGTGCCAGAGTAGGGGGGGCATGGGGCCGAGGCTACACCTTC
D gene: TRBD2; clone size: .; V gene: TRBV7-8; J gene: TRBJ2-1; CDR3 protein: CASSAQAASGGHNEQFF; CDR3 DNA: TGTGCCAGCAGCGCCCAGGCGGCTAGCGGGGGCCACAATGAGCAGTTCTTC
D gene: .; clone size: .; V gene: TRBV2; J gene: TRBJ2-7; CDR3 protein: CASRRDGSISYEQYF; CDR3 DNA: TGTGCCAGCAGAAGGGACGGATCCATCTCCTACGAGCAGTACTTC
D gene: .; clone size: .; V gene: TRBV28; J gene: TRBJ2-1; CDR3 protein: CASRPGIQGRGFF; CDR3 DNA: TGTGCCAGCAGACCGGGCATTCAGGGCCGGGGGTTCTTC
D gene: .; clone size: few; V gene: TRBV11-2; J gene: TRBJ1-5; CDR3 protein: CASSPLGQSNQPQHF; CDR3 DNA: TGTGCCAGCAGCCCCCTCGGACAGAGCAATCAGCCCCAGCATTTT
D gene: .; clone size: .; V gene: TRBV12-3/TRBV12-4; J gene: TRBJ2-7; CDR3 protein: CAGSNYREGNEQYF; CDR3 DNA: TGTGCCGGCAGCAACTACAGGGAAGGTAACGAGCAGTACTTC
D gene: .; clone size: few; V gene: TRBV7-9; J gene: TRBJ1-1; CDR3 protein: CASIGAVEAFF; CDR3 DNA: TGTGCCAGCATAGGCGCAGTTGAAGCTTTCTTT
D gene: TRBD2; clone size: .; V gene: TRBV13; J gene: TRBJ2-7; CDR3 protein: CASSLRGVTYEQYF; CDR3 DNA: TGTGCCAGCAGCTTACGGGGGGTGACCTACGAGCAGTACTTC
D gene: .; clone size: .; V gene: TRBV20-1; J gene: TRBJ1-6; CDR3 protein: CSVKGRRDSPLHF; CDR3 DNA: TGCAGTGTAAAGGGGCGTAGGGATTCACCCCTCCACTTT
D gene: .; clone size: once; V gene: TRBV14; J gene: TRBJ2-1; CDR3 protein: CASSQAPYNEQFF; CDR3 DNA: TGTGCCAGCAGCCAAGCCCCCTACAATGAGCAGTTCTTC
D gene: .; clone size: few; V gene: TRBV10-3; J gene: TRBJ2-4; CDR3 protein: CAISEPGMENIQYF; CDR3 DNA: TGTGCCATCAGTGAGCCGGGTATGGAAAACATTCAGTACTTC
D gene: .; clone size: .; V gene: TRBV21-1; J gene: TRBJ2-7; CDR3 protein: CASSQGQGREQYF; CDR3 DNA: TGTGCCAGCAGCCAGGGACAGGGACGCGAGCAGTACTTC
D gene: .; clone size: .; V gene: TRBV11-2; J gene: TRBJ2-2; CDR3 protein: CASSSTPSSGELFF; CDR3 DNA: TGTGCCAGCAGCTCGACCCCTAGCTCCGGGGAGCTGTTTTTT
D gene: TRBD2; clone size: few; V gene: TRBV6-1; J gene: TRBJ2-1; CDR3 protein: CASSGSGGAFREQFF; CDR3 DNA: TGTGCCAGCAGTGGTAGCGGGGGGGCATTTCGAGAGCAGTTCTTC
D gene: TRBD1; clone size: .; V gene: TRBV7-2; J gene: TRBJ2-2; CDR3 protein: CTRTGQGAGTGELFF; CDR3 DNA: TGTACCAGGACCGGACAGGGGGCAGGGACCGGGGAGCTGTTTTTT
D gene: TRBD1; clone size: .; V gene: TRBV5-1; J gene: TRBJ2-1; CDR3 protein: CASRGRGLYNEQFF; CDR3 DNA: TGCGCCAGCAGAGGCAGGGGGTTGTACAATGAGCAGTTCTTC
D gene: .; clone size: .; V gene: TRBV5-1; J gene: TRBJ1-2; CDR3 protein: CASSLGPGVNYGYTF; CDR3 DNA: TGCGCCAGCAGCTTGGGTCCCGGGGTTAACTATGGCTACACCTTC
D gene: .; clone size: .; V gene: TRBV12-3/TRBV12-4; J gene: TRBJ2-1; CDR3 protein: CASSSWDNEQFF; CDR3 DNA: TGTGCCAGCAGTTCTTGGGACAATGAGCAGTTCTTC
D gene: .; clone size: .; V gene: TRBV12-3/TRBV12-4; J gene: TRBJ1-4; CDR3 protein: CASRVEARYNEKLFF; CDR3 DNA: TGTGCCAGCAGGGTGGAGGCCAGGTATAATGAAAAACTGTTTTTT
D gene: .; clone size: few; V gene: TRBV10-3; J gene: TRBJ2-7; CDR3 protein: CAIRETSSYEQYF; CDR3 DNA: TGTGCCATCAGAGAGACTAGTTCTTACGAGCAGTACTTC
D gene: .; clone size: .; V gene: TRBV7-8; J gene: TRBJ2-1; CDR3 protein: CASSFNRPANEQFF; CDR3 DNA: TGTGCCAGCAGCTTTAACCGCCCGGCCAATGAGCAGTTCTTC